Below, 19 T cell receptor beta chains from the same sample are listed, as sequenced in a study of cytomegalovirus exposure and HLA in healthy donors. In the PCR, 60 Vbeta and 13 Jbeta primers were used. The method was immunoSEQ multiplex PCR; TCRdb's version includes in-frame clones alone and lacks a portion of them. The data show approximately 200,000 clones, more than 65% seen once. Sequencing used PBMCs. The origin of the receptors is a girl aged 10-17 years in good health and CMV-seropositive.

The chain combines TRBV10-2 with TRBJ2-3, with D possibly matching TRBD1 (7 bases). Deletions cut 4 bases from V and 2 bases from J, with 13 bases between. The CDR3 is 15 residues long. In germline, CDR1 is WSHSY, CDR2 SAAADI. The CDR3 here is CASSGRDSFTDTQYF. The CDR3 nucleotides read TGCGCCAGCAGTGGGAGGGACAGCTTCACAGATACGCAGTATTTT.

As DNA, the CDR3 is TGTGCCAGCAGCTTAGCGCTGGGCAGGGGGATAGGGGCCAACGTCCTGACTTTC. Amino acid sequence: CASSLALGRGIGANVLTF. The V gene is TRBV7-2, the J gene TRBJ2-6; 7 positions agree with TRBD1. Trimming at V came to 0 bases and at J to 4 bases, leaving 9 bases not matched to a gene. This CDR3 spans 18 amino acids. The germline V gene has CDR1 SGHTA and CDR2 FQGNSA.

The chain carries TRBV19 and TRBJ2-1, with no clear D. V was shortened by 1 base and J by 8 bases, with 15 bases between the two germline ends. This CDR3 comprises 15 residues. From germline, CDR1 is LNHDA and CDR2 SQIVND (reference sequence). DNA of the CDR3: TGTGCCAGTAGTATAGGAGGCTCGGATGGAGATGAGCAGTTCTTC. Its protein product is CASSIGGSDGDEQFF.

The V and J genes are TRBV13 and TRBJ1-1; D uncertain. The CDR3 totals 12 residues. Trimming shortened V by 0 bases and J by 7 bases, and 6 bases separated the two germline ends. The germline V gene has CDR1 PRHDT and CDR2 FYEKMQ (reference sequence). CDR3 protein: CASSLGHIEAFF. In DNA form, the CDR3 reads TGTGCCAGCAGCTTAGGCCACATTGAAGCTTTCTTT. The variable domain in full, with the rest retrieved from reference TRBV13 and TRBJ1-1, is AAGVIQSPRHLIKEKRETATLKCYPIPRHDTVYWYQQGPGQDPQFLISFYEKMQSDKGSIPDRFSAQQFSDYHSELNMSSLELGDSALYFCASSLGHIEAFFGQGTRLTVV.

J is TRBJ2-6 and V is TRBV5-6; TRBD2 agrees at 13 bases. Germline V gives CDR1 SGHDT, CDR2 YYEEEE. This CDR3 has 18 amino acids. V lost 6 bases to trimming and J lost 4 bases; unmatched junction nucleotides: 10. CDR3 protein: CASTALAGGPSGANVLTF. DNA of the CDR3: TGTGCCAGCACCGCACTAGCGGGGGGGCCTTCGGGGGCCAACGTCCTGACTTTC.

Here the CDR3 reads CASLVRYNSPLHF. CDR3 nucleotides: TGTGCCAGTTTAGTCCGTTATAATTCACCCCTCCACTTT. This chain links TRBV28 with TRBJ1-6; D not resolved. Trimming pared 9 bases from V and 4 bases from J, leaving 10 bases between. The CDR3 loop spans 13 amino acids. CDR1 MDHEN and CDR2 SYDVKM come from the germline V gene.

This sequence joins TRBV11-2 and TRBJ2-3; D might be TRBD2 (5 bases). Trimming pared 3 bases from V and 2 bases from J, leaving 9 bases between. In germline, CDR1 is SGHAT, CDR2 FQNNGV. There are 14 residues in the CDR3. CDR3 sequence (DNA): TGTGCCAGCAGCTTGATCCGGGACACAGATACGCAGTATTTT. Translation gives CASSLIRDTDTQYF.

This clone has just one count. The genes are TRBV6-5 and TRBJ2-1; 7 nucleotides agree with TRBD1. Germline CDR1 MNHEY, CDR2 SVGAGI. V lost 6 bases to trimming and J lost 2 bases; unmatched junction nucleotides: 4. There are 14 residues in the CDR3. In nucleotides, the CDR3 is TGTGCCAGCAGCGAGGGGGCCCCCTACAATGAGCAGTTCTTC. Translating gives CASSEGAPYNEQFF.

The chain uses TRBV11-2 and TRBJ2-3, with TRBD2 matching 7 bases. V shed 2 bases and J 5 bases; nucleotides not matched to a gene: 10. This CDR3 has 16 amino acids. The germline V gene encodes CDR1 SGHAT and CDR2 FQNNGV. The CDR3: CASSLTHRGVGDTQYF. The DNA for the CDR3 is TGTGCCAGCAGCTTAACCCACCGGGGGGTTGGAGATACGCAGTATTTT. Complete variable domain (other parts from reference TRBV11-2 and TRBJ2-3): EAGVAQSPRYKIIEKRQSVAFWCNPISGHATLYWYQQILGQGPKLLIQFQNNGVVDDSQLPKDRFSAERLKGVDSTLKIQPAKLEDSAVYLCASSLTHRGVGDTQYFGPGTRLTVL.

The chain is built from TRBV6-4 and TRBJ2-3; TRBD2 agrees at 8 bases. The germline gives CDR1 MRHNA, CDR2 SNTAGT. V dropped 3 bases and J dropped 5; count of bases not matched to a gene: 4. This CDR3 spans 14 amino acids. This chain's CDR3 is CASSDSGGGDTQYF. In DNA form, the CDR3 reads TGTGCCAGCAGTGATTCGGGGGGGGGAGATACGCAGTATTTT.

The V and J genes are TRBV5-1 and TRBJ2-7; 7 positions agree with TRBD1. The J segment lost 0 bases and the V segment lost 0 bases, leaving 6 bases of the junction unmatched. The V gene's germline CDR1 is SGHRS and CDR2 YFSETQ. This CDR3 is 16 amino acids long. CDR3 coding DNA: TGCGCCAGCAGCTTGGCTACAGGGGCGAACTCCTACGAGCAGTACTTC. It is translated as CASSLATGANSYEQYF.

This chain connects TRBV9 to TRBJ2-7, with unresolved D. Trimming removed 4 bases from V and 2 bases from J, with 13 bases in between. The CDR3 is 14 amino acids. The germline V gene has CDR1 SGDLS and CDR2 YYNGEE. CDR3 bases: TGTGCCAGCAGCTCCGGGTTTCCCCCCTACGAGCAGTACTTC. Translating it yields CASSSGFPPYEQYF.

This chain connects TRBV5-1 to TRBJ2-7, with D hard to call. Germline CDR1 reads SGHRS; CDR2 reads YFSETQ. The CDR3 totals 14 residues. V was cut by 0 bases and J by 0 bases, with 7 bases left in between. This CDR3 reads CASSLETFSYEQYF. The CDR3 region has the DNA TGCGCCAGCAGCTTGGAGACTTTCTCCTACGAGCAGTACTTC. Based on the CDR3 plus reference TRBV5-1 and TRBJ2-7, the full variable domain is KAGVTQTPRYLIKTRGQQVTLSCSPISGHRSVSWYQQTPGQGLQFLFEYFSETQRNKGNFPGRFSGRQFSNSRSEMNVSTLELGDSALYLCASSLETFSYEQYFGPGTRLTVT.

J is TRBJ2-3 and V is TRBV5-1; 7 nucleotides agree with TRBD2. The CDR3 length is 16 residues. Germline trimming cut 5 bases from V and 0 bases from J; bases unmatched to any gene: 9. Germline values: CDR1 SGHRS, CDR2 YFSETQ. The CDR3, as DNA: TGCGCCAGCAGGGAGATCGGGGGGAGAAGCACAGATACGCAGTATTTT. Protein product: CASREIGGRSTDTQYF.

The V call is TRBV6-5, the J call TRBJ2-1; TRBD2 matches at 15 bases. This CDR3 has 15 amino acids. The J segment lost 7 bases and the V segment lost 7 bases, leaving 5 bases of the junction unmatched. The V gene's germline CDR1 is MNHEY and CDR2 SVGAGI. The CDR3 loop reads CASTRTSGGANEQFF. CDR3 bases: TGTGCCAGCACCCGGACTAGCGGGGGGGCAAATGAGCAGTTCTTC.

The rearrangement links TRBV5-8 to TRBJ1-2; 7 bases fit TRBD1. The V and J ends lost 5 bases and 8 bases, in that order; junction bases with no gene match: 9. Germline assignment: CDR1 SGHTS and CDR2 YDEGEE. The CDR3 is 13 residues long. The CDR3 here is CASRNRGGEGYTF. In DNA, the CDR3 is TGTGCCAGCAGGAACAGGGGAGGAGAGGGCTACACCTTC.

V usage is TRBV4-3 and J usage is TRBJ1-2; 7 positions agree with TRBD1. The CDR3 runs to 16 residues. Germline assignment: CDR1 LGHNA and CDR2 YSLEER. Losses at the gene ends were 3 bases for V and 3 bases for J; bases not matched to a gene: 10. As DNA, the CDR3 is TGCGCCAGCAGCCAGCCCCGACAGGGCATAGACTATGGCTACACCTTC. This codes for CASSQPRQGIDYGYTF.

The V gene is TRBV12-5, the J gene TRBJ2-2, with 9 bases aligning to TRBD2. Germline CDR1 reads LGHNT; CDR2 reads FRNRAP. The CDR3 runs 15 residues. Trimming took 6 bases from V and 4 from J; bases not matched to a gene: 6. The CDR3 loop reads CASGEAGGLTGELFF. CDR3 DNA: TGTGCTAGTGGAGAAGCGGGGGGCCTCACCGGGGAGCTGTTTTTT.

The V gene is TRBV9, the J gene TRBJ1-5, with 8 bases fitting TRBD1. The V and J ends lost 4 bases and 2 bases, in that order; junction bases with no gene match: 2. Germline lookup yields CDR1 SGDLS and CDR2 YYNGEE. The CDR3 has 14 residues. For the CDR3, the DNA is TGTGCCAGCAGCCCACAGGGGGGCAATCAGCCCCAGCATTTT. Translation: CASSPQGGNQPQHF.